Listed here are 13 T cell receptor beta chains from one sample, sequenced in a study of CD8+CD57+ T cells in acquired aplastic anemia. For CDR3 and TCR beta VDJ profiling, genomic DNA was the template used. In TCRdb, the reads were re-called with MiXCR into one record per CDR3 protein. The table shows about 160,000 distinct CDR3 sequences, with 71% occurring only once. Sequencing was done on patients that had shown CD8+CD57+ cell expansion by flow cytometry. The sample was sorted CD4+, CD8+, or CD8+CD57+ T cells (not recorded which) from PBMCs. The receptors stem from a human donor with aplastic anemia.

V usage is TRBV20-1 and J usage is TRBJ2-1; D may be TRBD1 (5 bases). The CDR3 runs to 13 residues. Germline CDR1 DFQATT, CDR2 SNEGSKA (reference sequence). The ends were cut back, 6 bases at V and 9 bases at J, with 18 bases in the middle. The CDR3 spells CSAEDIRDTEQFF. DNA for the CDR3: TGCAGTGCGGAAGACATCAGGGATACTGAGCAGTTCTTC.

The chain is built from TRBV29-1 and TRBJ2-5; D perhaps matches TRBD1 (6 bases). The V end lost 5 bases, the J end lost 5 bases, and 15 bases lay between the germline ends. Germline-derived CDR1 and CDR2 are SQVTM and ANQGSEA. This CDR3 has 13 amino acids. CDR3 DNA: TGCAGCGTTTCGGACAGCTTAGGGGAGACCCAGTACTTC. Its protein is CSVSDSLGETQYF.

This clonotype was seen once. V is TRBV14 and J is TRBJ1-2; D uncertain. Germline lookup yields CDR1 SGHDN and CDR2 FVKESK. V lost 4 bases and J lost 7, with 13 bases in between. There are 13 residues in the CDR3. Here the CDR3 reads CASSPAPAGGYTF. The CDR3 DNA follows: TGTGCCAGCAGCCCCGCCCCGGCGGGTGGCTACACCTTC.

The chain recombines TRBV20-1 with TRBJ2-7; tentatively, D is TRBD2 (6 bases). Trimming stripped 0 bases from V and 0 bases from J, with 9 bases between. CDR1 DFQATT and CDR2 SNEGSKA come from the germline V gene (reference sequence). This CDR3 has 14 amino acids. DNA for the CDR3: TGCAGTGCTAGAGAACTAGCCCCCTCCTACGAGCAGTACTTC. This encodes CSARELAPSYEQYF.

The chain couples TRBV20-1 to TRBJ1-1, with D tentatively TRBD1 (5 bases). Germline values: CDR1 DFQATT, CDR2 SNEGSKA (reference sequence). The CDR3 is 12 amino acids. Between the trimmed V and J ends, which lost 3 bases and 8 bases, there was a span of 13 bases. In DNA, the CDR3 is TGCAGTGCTAGGCTCGGACATACGGAAGCTTTCTTT. Amino acids: CSARLGHTEAFF.

This chain uses TRBV20-1 with TRBJ2-1; TRBD2 aligns across 10 bases. The J segment lost 8 bases and the V segment lost 5 bases, leaving 9 bases of the junction unmatched. This CDR3 contains 14 residues. The germline V gene encodes CDR1 DFQATT and CDR2 SNEGSKA (reference sequence). The CDR3: CSADSSGSTDEQFF. The CDR3 DNA sequence: TGCAGTGCTGACTCTAGCGGGAGTACCGATGAGCAGTTCTTC.

The chain recombines TRBV2 with TRBJ2-2, with unresolved D. V was clipped by 6 bases and J by 0 bases, with 11 bases between them. The CDR3 sequence is 15 residues long. Germline values: CDR1 SNHLY, CDR2 FYNNEI. The CDR3 coding sequence is TGTGCCAGCAGCGGACCCGTTACGAACACCGGGGAGCTGTTTTTT. This gives the protein CASSGPVTNTGELFF.

The V call is TRBV20-1, the J call TRBJ2-7, with D tentatively TRBD1 or TRBD2 (5 bases each). CDR1 is DFQATT and CDR2 is SNEGSKA in the germline V gene (reference sequence). The length of the CDR3 is 14 residues. The V end lost 3 bases, the J end lost 4 bases, and 16 bases lay between the germline ends. Here the CDR3 reads CSARGVSGLYEQYF. The CDR3 bases are TGCAGTGCTAGGGGGGTGTCAGGGCTGTACGAGCAGTACTTC.

V and J are TRBV24-1 and TRBJ2-1; 15 bases agree with TRBD2. The CDR3 contains 15 residues. V was pared by 10 bases and J by 10 bases, with 10 bases of the junction left unmatched. Germline CDR1 KGHDR, CDR2 SFDVKD. The CDR3 coding sequence is TGTGCCACTTCATCCGGGACTAGCGGGAGGTGGGAGCAGTTCTTC. The encoded protein is CATSSGTSGRWEQFF.

The chain has TRBV10-3 and TRBJ2-1; 10 nucleotides match TRBD2. The CDR3 has 17 amino acids. Germline V gene data show CDR1 as ENHRY and CDR2 as SYGVKD. V dropped 2 bases and J dropped 4; count of bases not matched to a gene: 8. The CDR3 DNA follows: TGTGCCATCAGTGAGCTATTAGCGGGGGGCACTTACAATGAGCAGTTCTTC. It encodes CAISELLAGGTYNEQFF.

This chain uses TRBV10-3 with TRBJ2-7; 8 bases are a match to TRBD1. The CDR3 has 13 amino acids. From germline, CDR1 is ENHRY and CDR2 SYGVKD. V gave up 7 bases and J gave up 0 bases; unmatched junction bases: 2. CDR3 in amino acids: CAITGQGSYEQYF. The CDR3 coding sequence is TGTGCCATCACAGGACAGGGCTCCTACGAGCAGTACTTC.

V gene TRBV15 combines with J gene TRBJ2-2, with D uncertain. V was cut by 2 bases and J by 6 bases, with 7 bases left in between. This CDR3 contains 13 residues. The germline CDR1 and CDR2 sequences are LNHNV and YYDKDF (reference sequence). This CDR3 is CATSRFAAGELFF. CDR3 DNA sequence: TGTGCCACCAGCAGATTCGCGGCCGGGGAGCTGTTTTTT. Combining the CDR3 with reference TRBV15 and TRBJ2-2 gives the whole variable domain DAMVIQNPRYQVTQFGKPVTLSCSQTLNHNVMYWYQQKSSQAPKLLFHYYDKDFNNEADTPDNFQSRRPNTSFCFLDIRSPGLGDTAMYLCATSRFAAGELFFGEGSRLTVL.

This chain connects TRBV28 to TRBJ2-7; D is undetermined. This CDR3 region has 14 residues. Germline V lookup: CDR1 MDHEN, CDR2 SYDVKM. V lost 1 base and J lost 0, with 7 bases in between. The CDR3 DNA reads as TGTGCCAGCAGTTTATCGGCAGCCTCCTACGAGCAGTACTTC. Protein sequence: CASSLSAASYEQYF. Full variable domain (remainder filled in from reference TRBV28 and TRBJ2-7): DVKVTQSSRYLVKRTGEKVFLECVQDMDHENMFWYRQDPGLGLRLIYFSYDVKMKEKGDIPEGYSVSREKKERFSLILESASTNQTSMYLCASSLSAASYEQYFGPGTRLTVT.